Listed below are T cell receptor beta chains from one sample, sequenced in a study of Tregs in tolerant kidney transplant recipients. The assay was immunoSEQ multiplex PCR, and TCRdb's table has in-frame clones only and misses some. The sample lists about 94,000 clones; 80% to 95% were seen once. Here the sequenced sample was CD4+ T cells from blood, taken before the transplant. These receptors were obtained from a human donor who received a combined kidney and bone marrow transplant. Each CDR3 is given with its conserved first and last residue. The D gene is left open where the match is weak. The size of a clone is reported for some rows only, either as once, few or many, or as a class for expanded clones.

-	TRBV6-4	TRBJ2-2	-	TGTGCCAGCTCGCCCTGGGAGACCGGGGAGCTGTTTTTT	CASSPWETGELFF
-	TRBV7-9	TRBJ2-3	TRBD2	TGTGCCAGCTTCGAGATAATAGCGGGGGGCGGAGATACGCAGTATTTT	CASFEIIAGGGDTQYF
-	TRBV7-9	TRBJ1-2	TRBD1	TGTGCCAGCAGCTTAAACAGGGGGCCCTATGGCTACACCTTC	CASSLNRGPYGYTF
once	TRBV9	TRBJ1-1	-	TGTGCCAGCAGCCCGCGAGGCACTGAAGCTTTCTTT	CASSPRGTEAFF
-	TRBV5-1	TRBJ2-7	-	TGCGCCAGCGGCCGGGTCCAGCCCCCCTACGAGCAGTACTTC	CASGRVQPPYEQYF
-	TRBV7-9	TRBJ2-6	-	TGTGCCAGCAGCTTAGAATCAGGGTCCGGGGCCAACGTCCTGACTTTC	CASSLESGSGANVLTF
-	TRBV10-3	TRBJ2-5	TRBD2	TGTGCCATCAGTCCGACTAGCGGGACAGAGACCCAGTACTTC	CAISPTSGTETQYF
-	TRBV9	TRBJ1-2	-	TGTGCCAGCAGCCCAAAGAGGGATACTGGTGGCTACACCTTC	CASSPKRDTGGYTF
-	TRBV9	TRBJ2-1	TRBD2	TGTGCCAGCAGCGTACGGGGGGGGCCGGGTCCTGTTGAGCAGTTCTTC	CASSVRGGPGPVEQFF
-	TRBV30	TRBJ1-6	-	TGTGCCTTGACATCCGGGACAAAGAATTCACCCCTCCACTTT	CALTSGTKNSPLHF
-	TRBV19	TRBJ1-2	-	TGTGCCAGTAGTATATGGAACAGCTATGGCTACACCTTC	CASSIWNSYGYTF
-	TRBV7-3	TRBJ2-7	TRBD2	TGTGCCAGCAGCTTATTCTCCCTAGCGGGAGCCCCCGGCGAGCAGTACTTC	CASSLFSLAGAPGEQYF
-	TRBV6-1	TRBJ2-1	-	TGTGCCAGCAGTGAATTGCCAGGCGAGCAGTTCTTC	CASSELPGEQFF
-	TRBV5-6	TRBJ1-1	-	TGTGCCAGCAGCTTGGTAGCCGGGAATGAAGCTTTCTTT	CASSLVAGNEAFF
once	TRBV5-4	TRBJ2-7	TRBD2	TGTGCCAGCAGCCAGGCGCGGCGGGAGACCGACTCGGAGCAGTACTTC	CASSQARRETDSEQYF
-	TRBV19	TRBJ2-7	-	TGTGCCAGTAGCACGACACGATTACGGGAGCAGTACTTC	CASSTTRLREQYF
-	TRBV9	TRBJ2-1	TRBD2	TGTGCCAGCAGCCGACTAGCGGGGGGACCAAATGAGCAGTTCTTC	CASSRLAGGPNEQFF
-	TRBV5-1	TRBJ2-1	TRBD2	TGCGCCAGCAGCGGGACTAGCGGGAGGGATAATGAGCAGTTCTTC	CASSGTSGRDNEQFF
-	TRBV30	TRBJ2-5	-	TGTGCCTGGAGTGGCGGGGCAGGACAAGAGACCCAGTACTTC	CAWSGGAGQETQYF
-	TRBV7-2	TRBJ2-7	-	TGTGCCAGCAGCTCCCGGACTGGATCCTACGAGCAGTACTTC	CASSSRTGSYEQYF
-	TRBV5-1	TRBJ2-3	-	TGCGCCAGCAGCTTGTATTCGGGGAGAAGCACAGATACGCAGTATTTT	CASSLYSGRSTDTQYF
-	TRBV19	TRBJ1-2	TRBD1	TGTGCCAGTAGTAGGGACACCGGGACAGGGCTTAACTATGGCTACACCTTC	CASSRDTGTGLNYGYTF
-	TRBV7-2	TRBJ2-5	-	TGTGCCAGCAGCCTAACGAAGCGGACCCAGTACTTC	CASSLTKRTQYF
-	TRBV5-8	TRBJ2-1	-	TGTGCCAGCCCTAATCCGCCAGGGGTTTTATACAATGAGCAGTTCTTC	CASPNPPGVLYNEQFF
-	TRBV13	TRBJ2-4	TRBD1	TGTGCCAGCAGCAAGACAGGGGGAGGCAACATTCAGTACTTC	CASSKTGGGNIQYF
few	TRBV10-3	TRBJ2-7	-	TGTGCCATCAGTGACTACCAGGGAACCTACGAGCAGTACTTC	CAISDYQGTYEQYF
-	TRBV29-1	TRBJ2-3	TRBD1	TGCAGCGTTTTTTTGTTTCGGACAGGAGTTAGCACAGATACGCAGTATTTT	CSVFLFRTGVSTDTQYF
-	TRBV6-1	TRBJ2-7	-	TGTGCCAGCAACCCTAGCCCCCCCTACGAGCAGTACTTC	CASNPSPPYEQYF
-	TRBV15	TRBJ1-5	TRBD1	TGTGCCACCAGCAGAGGAAGACAGGGGTTCGGCCATCAGCCCCAGCATTTT	CATSRGRQGFGHQPQHF
-	TRBV2	TRBJ2-3	TRBD2	TGTGCCAGCAGTGAAGCGGGAGGGTCAGATACGCAGTATTTT	CASSEAGGSDTQYF
few	TRBV7-9	TRBJ2-1	-	TGTGCCAGCAGCTTAAGCCTTTCGGGAGCCTACAATGAGCAGTTCTTC	CASSLSLSGAYNEQFF
once	TRBV7-9	TRBJ1-5	TRBD1	TGTGCCAGCAGCTTAGGCTGGGGCGGGACAGTCACAAATCAGCCCCAGCATTTT	CASSLGWGGTVTNQPQHF
-	TRBV5-1	TRBJ2-5	TRBD2	TGCGCCAGCAGCTTGCAGCCAGCGGGAGAAGAGACCCAGTACTTC	CASSLQPAGEETQYF
-	TRBV23-1	TRBJ1-1	TRBD1	TGCGCCAGCAGTCAATATGAGCCGGAACAGGGGACGGGTAGCGACACTGAAGCTTTCTTT	CASSQYEPEQGTGSDTEAFF
-	TRBV6-1	TRBJ1-2	-	TGTGCCAGCAGTGAAGCGGGCGGGGCGCAGGGCTACACCTTC	CASSEAGGAQGYTF
once	TRBV7-8	TRBJ2-7	TRBD2	TGTGCCAGCAGCGCGGGACTAGCGGACCGCTACGAGCAGTACTTC	CASSAGLADRYEQYF
-	TRBV5-1	TRBJ1-3	-	TGCGCCAGCAGCTTGGCCGGGGACTCTGGCTCTGGAAACACCATATATTTT	CASSLAGDSGSGNTIYF
-	TRBV4-3	TRBJ2-1	-	TGCGCCAGCAGCCAAGAACGGGATAGGGCCTACAATGAGCAGTTCTTC	CASSQERDRAYNEQFF
-	TRBV10-3	TRBJ2-2	TRBD1	TGTGCCATCACCGGGACAGGGGACACCGGGGAGCTGTTTTTT	CAITGTGDTGELFF
once	TRBV25-1	TRBJ2-7	TRBD1	TGTGCCAGCAGTGAACTTACAGGGGGGCTTTCCTACGAGCAGTACTTC	CASSELTGGLSYEQYF
-	TRBV9	TRBJ1-4	TRBD1	TGTGCCAGCAGCGTAGCGGGACAGGGTATGGAAAAACTGTTTTTT	CASSVAGQGMEKLFF
once	TRBV5-4	TRBJ1-2	TRBD1	TGTGCCAGCAGCTCAAACAGGGGTACCTATGGCTACACCTTC	CASSSNRGTYGYTF
-	TRBV28	TRBJ2-7	TRBD1	TGTGCCAGCAGTTTGGGACCGGGACAGAAGTGTTCCTTC	CASSLGPGQKCSF
-	TRBV7-2	TRBJ1-1	-	TGTGCCAGCAGCCCCCGGGGGGCCTTTGGTGAAGCTTTCTTT	CASSPRGAFGEAFF
-	TRBV7-9	TRBJ2-1	-	TGTGCCAGCAGTTCACTAGTGGTTTTAAGCAATGAGCAGTTCTTC	CASSSLVVLSNEQFF
-	TRBV9	TRBJ1-1	-	TGTGCCAGCAGCTTCGCTAGCGAGAACACTGAAGCTTTCTTT	CASSFASENTEAFF
-	TRBV6-1	TRBJ1-5	TRBD1	TGTGCCAGCAGTGAAAGGGCAGGGGGCTGGGGCAATCAGCCCCAGCATTTT	CASSERAGGWGNQPQHF
-	TRBV15	TRBJ2-7	TRBD1	TGTGCCACCAGGGGGACAGGGGGCAAAAGCGAGCAGTACTTC	CATRGTGGKSEQYF
-	TRBV9	TRBJ2-2	-	TGTGCCAGCAGCGTAGCGGTCACCGGGGAGCTGTTTTTT	CASSVAVTGELFF
-	TRBV6-5	TRBJ1-5	-	TGTGCCAGCATGAAAGAAACGGGTCAGCCCCAGCATTTT	CASMKETGQPQHF
-	TRBV7-6	TRBJ2-7	-	TGTGCCAGCAGCCCATCGGGGTCCGAGCAGTACTTC	CASSPSGSEQYF
-	TRBV18	TRBJ2-1	-	TGTGCCAGCTCACCAACAGTCTCGGTCTCCTACAATGAGCAGTTCTTC	CASSPTVSVSYNEQFF
-	TRBV18	TRBJ1-4	-	TGTGCCAGCTCCCCGACCTCAACTACCGAAAAACTGTTTTTT	CASSPTSTTEKLFF